A selection of T cell receptor beta chains follows, all from one sample in a study of vaccination and CD4 T cells after COVID-19. TCRdb itself ran the PCR reads through MiXCR, one entry per CDR3 protein. This table has more than 8,500 distinct CDR3 sequences, roughly 27% appearing once. Their target antigens are unknown. The specimen sequenced was CD4+ T cells from blood, cultured in vitro. The receptors were sampled from a human donor in good health. The CDR3 runs from the conserved cysteine through the conserved F or W. The D gene is left open where the match is weak. Rows give clone size only sometimes, using once, few, many, or a class for an expanded clone.

>.|TRBV28|few|TRBJ2-7
CAIAEDVGRFGQYF
TGTGCCATAGCTGAGGACGTAGGGAGATTCGGGCAGTACTTC
>.|TRBV2|.|TRBJ1-1
CASSPGKVPTEAFF
TGTGCCAGCAGCCCAGGGAAAGTCCCCACTGAAGCTTTCTTT
>TRBD2|TRBV12-3/TRBV12-4|.|TRBJ2-5
CASSDQLAGDETQYF
TGTGCCAGCAGTGACCAACTAGCGGGAGACGAGACCCAGTACTTC
>.|TRBV18|.|TRBJ2-1
CASSPWDPGVRHEQFF
TGTGCCAGCTCACCCTGGGACCCCGGGGTACGACATGAGCAGTTCTTC
>.|TRBV6-2/TRBV6-3|.|TRBJ1-5
CASSYGLGHSEGQPQHF
TGTGCCAGCAGTTACGGTCTTGGGCATTCTGAGGGTCAGCCCCAGCATTTT
>.|TRBV7-2|.|TRBJ2-5
CASSSYQETQYF
TGTGCCAGCAGCTCGTACCAAGAGACCCAGTACTTC
>.|TRBV7-9|few|TRBJ2-2
CASGTPKDTGELFF
TGTGCCAGCGGGACACCTAAGGACACCGGGGAGCTGTTTTTT
>.|TRBV10-3|few|TRBJ2-7
CAISELADEQYF
TGTGCCATCAGTGAGTTGGCGGACGAGCAGTACTTC
>.|TRBV4-3|.|TRBJ1-5
CASSQGVHQPQHF
TGCGCCAGCAGCCAAGGCGTTCATCAGCCCCAGCATTTT
>.|TRBV7-3|few|TRBJ2-5
CASSLGWPETQYF
TGTGCCAGCAGCTTAGGGTGGCCAGAGACCCAGTACTTC
>.|TRBV25-1|.|TRBJ2-7
CASSEYGWGAASYEQYF
TGTGCCAGCAGTGAATATGGGTGGGGGGCCGCTTCCTACGAGCAGTACTTC
>.|TRBV7-2|.|TRBJ2-3
CASSLQGVDTQYF
TGTGCCAGCAGCTTGCAAGGGGTGGATACGCAGTATTTT
>.|TRBV7-9|few|TRBJ1-2
CASSTSLIGGSNYGYTF
TGTGCCAGCAGCACAAGCTTAATTGGGGGTAGTAACTATGGCTACACCTTC
>.|TRBV5-1|.|TRBJ2-7
CASSADSRYSTYEQYF
TGCGCCAGCAGCGCGGACAGCCGCTACTCTACCTACGAGCAGTACTTC
>.|TRBV28|.|TRBJ1-1
CASSSRWGQGNTEAFF
TGTGCCAGCAGTTCCCGATGGGGGCAGGGGAACACTGAAGCTTTCTTT
>.|TRBV19|few|TRBJ1-6
CASSVGFDDSPLHF
TGTGCCAGTAGTGTTGGGTTTGACGATTCACCCCTCCACTTT
>.|TRBV2|.|TRBJ2-3
CASSESPDTQYF
TGTGCCAGCAGTGAATCCCCAGATACGCAGTATTTT